This TCR beta chain was obtained from a study of T cells in Graves' hyperthyroidism and ophthalmopathy. Notes on the study in general: Ophthalmopathy got predicted by the model a median approximately 6.4 months before its onset.

TCR beta CDR3 region amplification was performed from RNA transcripts. First-round RT-PCR with HTBI primers amplified the TCR CDR3 region. TCRdb passed the multiplex PCR reads through MiXCR, listing each CDR3 protein once. The repertoire consists of approximately 690,000 distinct CDR3 sequences, with about 20% occurring once and the leading ten covering around a third. This clonotype has just one count. Its antigen is as yet unknown. This CDR3 comprises 14 residues. V lost 6 bases, J lost 4 bases, and 8 bases stayed unmatched. Germline lookup yields CDR1 DFQATT and CDR2 SNEGSKA (reference sequence). This TCR was sampled from a man aged 25-45 years with Graves' ophthalmopathy. The chain employs TRBV20-1 and TRBJ2-2, with 7 bases matching TRBD2. Material: blood. The CDR3 DNA reads TGCAGTGCAACCCGCTCTAGCGGCACCGGGGAGCTGTTTTTT. Its protein is CSATRSSGTGELFF.